This T cell receptor beta chain was sequenced for a study of blood T cell repertoires in COVID-19. Study summary: COVID-19 samples from acute and convalescent phases originated in the United States, Italy and Spain. From T cells, B-cell-depleted T cells, or PBMCs came the material, which was cDNA or gDNA.

Assay: immunoSEQ multiplex PCR; the TCRdb copy retains only in-frame clones and omits some. Found here are roughly 53,000 clones, roughly nine tenths of them singletons; the top ten hold 2.5% to 3.5%. Losses at the gene ends were 4 bases for V and 0 bases for J; bases not matched to a gene: 11. CDR3 length equals 19 residues. CDR1 SGHKS and CDR2 YYEKEE come from the germline V gene (reference sequence). This sequence was found in a human donor in a cohort sampled during active COVID-19. The chain joins TRBV5-5 to TRBJ2-3, with TRBD2 matching over 13 bases. Sample: peripheral blood. The CDR3 loop reads CASSPGTSGKDRSTDTQYF. The CDR3 DNA follows: TGTGCCAGCAGCCCCGGGACTAGCGGGAAGGATAGAAGCACAGATACGCAGTATTTT.